This TCR beta chain was sequenced for a study of T cell clusters in autoimmune cytopenias (dated by TCRdb to about 2019). In terms of the full investigation: TRB sequencing reached a median depth of roughly 52,000 reads per sample and yielded a median of roughly 2,500 distinct TRB clonotypes per sample. Peripheral blood TRB and IGH repertoires were sequenced in autoimmune cytopenia patients at active disease and during treatment follow-up, alongside healthy, CLL and autoimmune hepatitis controls. The goal of the study was to determine whether autoimmune cytopenia patients have a disease-specific immune repertoire signature that could serve as a blood-based biomarker. Points the paper makes about the study in general: Healthy donors showed almost three-fold more exclusive TRB clusters than active autoimmune hepatitis patients, consistent with an autoimmunity-wide signature. The TRB repertoire shifts, including less even repertoires in secondary cytopenia and CLL, mostly reflected lymphoma bias and not autoimmunity. The cluster-lack signature was not observed for secondary cytopenia versus CLL, as the signature was apparently masked by the dominant lymphoma-associated repertoire. The T cell clusters were defined only in silico, and the functional role of the clusters was left to be validated experimentally. GLIPH results suggested that primary autoimmune cytopenia patients were missing physiological T cell clusters, with over 45 clusters found only in healthy donors compared with 15 to 20 found only in patients.

CDR3 length: 15 amino acids, cysteine to phenylalanine. No DNA has been recorded. Via the germline V gene (reference sequence), CDR1 is WNHNN and CDR2 SYGVQD. Per sample, approximately 0.25 ug of peripheral blood genomic DNA, 30,000 to 40,000 genome equivalents, was used for TRB amplification. To amplify TRB rearrangements, a touch-down multiplex PCR protocol was run with the TRB-A and TRB-B primer pools combined in a single tube. Two consecutive PCR reactions with Phusion HS II polymerase added Illumina adapters and sample indices to the amplicons. After gel purification with the NucleoSpin Gel and PCR Clean-up kit, the amplicons were quantified by Qubit and checked for quality on an Agilent 2100 Bioanalyzer. Sequencing of the libraries was performed on an Illumina MiSeq with 600-cycle, single-indexed, paired-end runs. As for the authors' bioinformatics: Alignment and assembly of TRB reads were performed with MiXCR version 2.1.12 and the default MiXCR reference library. Each unique CDR3 nucleotide sequence defined a clone, and only productive sequences with at least two reads were analysed. Repertoire diversity was assessed with alpha-parameterized diversity profiles (alpha 0 to 5), including the Shannon (alpha 1) and Simpson (alpha 2) indices, which were computed with an R script. The tcR package was used to compute combinatorial TRB VJ usage, and cohorts were compared on this usage by principal component analysis with ade4. TCRbeta CDR3s were clustered with GLIPH on cohort pairs matched by age and read depth, and cluster frequencies were compared by Wilcoxon test. Following TCRdb reprocessing, every CDR3 protein sequence forms one entry, and DNA is not provided. What appears here as the V and J calls and clone size reflects TCRdb's work, not the paper's. The sample's table lists a count of about 7,500 distinct CDR3 sequences. About 3.3% of the sample rests with the top ten.

No count is logged; frequency rates this clonotype as medium-sized (0.01 to 0.1%). Its antigen is unknown. The material sequenced was peripheral blood. This TCR came from a human donor with an autoimmune cytopenia or autoimmune hepatitis (not recorded which). The V and J segments used are TRBV10-1 and TRBJ2-1; there is no DNA to check the TCRdb D call of TRBD2. The CDR3 corresponds to CASRAGTSGNNEQFF.